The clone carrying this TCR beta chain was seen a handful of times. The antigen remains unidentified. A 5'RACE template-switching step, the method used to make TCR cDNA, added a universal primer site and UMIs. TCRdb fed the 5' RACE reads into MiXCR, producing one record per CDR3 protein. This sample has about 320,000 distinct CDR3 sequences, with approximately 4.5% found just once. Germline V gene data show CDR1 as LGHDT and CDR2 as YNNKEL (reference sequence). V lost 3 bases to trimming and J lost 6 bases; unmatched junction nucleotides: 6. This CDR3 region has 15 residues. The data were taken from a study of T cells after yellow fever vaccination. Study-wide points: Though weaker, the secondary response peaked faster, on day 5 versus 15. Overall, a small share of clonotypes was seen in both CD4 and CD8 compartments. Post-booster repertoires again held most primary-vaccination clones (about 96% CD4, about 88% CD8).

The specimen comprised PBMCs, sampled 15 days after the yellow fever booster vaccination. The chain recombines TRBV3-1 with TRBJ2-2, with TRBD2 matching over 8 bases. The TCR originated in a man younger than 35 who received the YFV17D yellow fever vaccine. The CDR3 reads CASSHVGGAAGELFF. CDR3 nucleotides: TGTGCCAGCAGCCACGTCGGGGGGGCCGCCGGGGAGCTGTTTTTT.